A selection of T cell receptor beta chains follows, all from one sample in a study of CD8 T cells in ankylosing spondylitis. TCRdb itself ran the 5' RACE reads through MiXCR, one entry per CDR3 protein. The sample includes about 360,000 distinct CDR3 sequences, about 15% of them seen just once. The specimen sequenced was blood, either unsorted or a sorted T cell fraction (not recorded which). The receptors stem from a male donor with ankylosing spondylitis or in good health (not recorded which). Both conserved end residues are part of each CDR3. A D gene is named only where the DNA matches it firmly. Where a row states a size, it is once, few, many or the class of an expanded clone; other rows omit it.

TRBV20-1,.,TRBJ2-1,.,CSAAGRANNEQFF,TGCAGTGCGGCAGGGCGGGCTAACAATGAGCAGTTCTTC
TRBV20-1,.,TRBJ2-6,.,CSALSDRGLLSGANVLTF,TGCAGTGCCCTATCCGATCGGGGCCTTCTATCTGGGGCCAACGTCCTGACTTTC
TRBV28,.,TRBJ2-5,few,CASSSGQQETQYF,TGTGCCAGCAGTTCGGGGCAGCAAGAGACCCAGTACTTC
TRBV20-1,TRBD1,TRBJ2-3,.,CSARDRGIRQGQADTQYF,TGCAGTGCTAGAGATAGGGGGATAAGACAGGGCCAGGCAGATACGCAGTATTTT
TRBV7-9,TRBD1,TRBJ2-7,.,CASSLAGTGVHEQYF,TGTGCCAGCAGCTTGGCCGGGACAGGGGTCCACGAGCAGTACTTC
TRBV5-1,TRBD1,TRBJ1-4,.,CASSLAAGGYEKLFF,TGCGCCAGCAGCTTGGCGGCAGGGGGCTATGAAAAACTGTTTTTT
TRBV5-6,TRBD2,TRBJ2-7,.,CASSLSSGDEQYF,TGTGCCAGCAGCCTTTCTAGCGGAGACGAGCAGTACTTC
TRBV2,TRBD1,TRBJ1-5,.,CASSITGDYQPQHF,TGTGCCAGCAGTATAACAGGGGACTATCAGCCCCAGCATTTT
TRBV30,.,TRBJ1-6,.,CAWCCPASDNSPLHF,TGTGCCTGGTGTTGCCCCGCAAGTGATAATTCACCCCTCCACTTT
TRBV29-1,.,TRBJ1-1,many,CSAGEMNTEAFF,TGCAGCGCGGGAGAGATGAACACTGAAGCTTTCTTT
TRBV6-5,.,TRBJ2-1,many,CASSYVVSHNEQFF,TGTGCCAGCAGTTACGTAGTGTCTCACAATGAGCAGTTCTTC
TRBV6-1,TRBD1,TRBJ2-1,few,CASSQTGTGTGPTQNEQFF,TGTGCCAGCAGCCAAACCGGGACAGGGACGGGGCCCACCCAAAATGAGCAGTTCTTC
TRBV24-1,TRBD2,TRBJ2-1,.,CATSSGGGENEQFF,TGTGCCACCAGTAGCGGGGGGGGTGAAAATGAGCAGTTCTTC